Listed below are T cell receptor beta chains from one sample, sequenced in a study of beta chain features in type 1 diabetes. Only in-frame clones appear in the TCRdb table, and some are missing; sequencing was by immunoSEQ multiplex PCR. The data hold about 140,000 clones, with 6% to 7.5% observed a single time. The sample comprised central memory CD4+ T cells from blood. These receptors were taken from a woman aged 25 to 39 in good health. CDR3s include the opening cysteine and the closing phenylalanine or tryptophan. A D gene is named only where the DNA matches it firmly. The size entry is marked missing in some rows and otherwise reads once, few, many or a size class.

V,size,J,D,DNA,CDR3
TRBV4-3,NA,TRBJ1-1,NA,TGCGCCAGCAGCCATAGAGAGGGTGGCACTGAAGCTTTCTTT,CASSHREGGTEAFF
TRBV21-1,few,TRBJ2-5,NA,TGTGCCAGCAGCAAAGTTCGTAATTGGGCTGGGGGAGGGGACCTCCAAGAGACCCAGTACTTC,CASSKVRNWAGGGDLQETQYF
TRBV7-3,few,TRBJ2-3,TRBD2,TGTGCCAGCAGCCCAGGCGGGGGGAGCACAGATACGCAGTATTTT,CASSPGGGSTDTQYF
TRBV7-2,few,TRBJ1-2,TRBD1,TGTGCCAGCAGCAAGACAGGGAGTGGGGATGGCTACACCTTC,CASSKTGSGDGYTF
TRBV4-3,few,TRBJ2-2,TRBD2,TGCGCCAGCAGCCAACGGACTAGCGGGAGGTTAAGCACCGGGGAGCTGTTTTTT,CASSQRTSGRLSTGELFF
TRBV9,NA,TRBJ2-5,NA,TGTGCCAGCAGCGCCCGGGACACAATAAAAGAGACCCAGTACTTC,CASSARDTIKETQYF
TRBV4-3,few,TRBJ2-5,NA,TGCGCCAGCAGCCAAGTGGCTATTAGAGGGGAGACCCAGTACTTC,CASSQVAIRGETQYF
TRBV6-5,few,TRBJ2-1,NA,TGTGCCAGCAGTTACCGCGGTCCTTCCTACAATGAGCAGTTCTTC,CASSYRGPSYNEQFF
TRBV28,few,TRBJ2-5,NA,TGTGCCAGCAGTCCACGGGACTTCCAAGAGACCCAGTACTTC,CASSPRDFQETQYF
TRBV7-3,few,TRBJ2-5,TRBD1,TGTGCCAGCAGCTTTATTCCGACAGGGGGCTTACGAGAGACCCAGTACTTC,CASSFIPTGGLRETQYF
TRBV11-2,few,TRBJ2-1,TRBD2,TGTGCCAGCAGATTAGCGGGAGGGCCCTCCAATGAGCAGTTCTTC,CASRLAGGPSNEQFF
TRBV28,few,TRBJ2-1,TRBD2,TGTGCCAGCAGTTTATCATCTAGCGGGAGGGGCTACAATGAGCAGTTCTTC,CASSLSSSGRGYNEQFF
TRBV7-2,NA,TRBJ2-1,NA,TGTGCCAGCAGCCCACAGGACAGTCAATACAATGAGCAGTTCTTC,CASSPQDSQYNEQFF
TRBV11-1,few,TRBJ2-1,TRBD2,TGTGCCAGCAGCCCAGAGCGGGATCCCCTCTACAATGAGCAGTTCTTC,CASSPERDPLYNEQFF
TRBV6-1,few,TRBJ1-1,NA,TGTGCCAGCGGTCGGGGGTACACTGAAGCTTTCTTT,CASGRGYTEAFF
TRBV20-1,NA,TRBJ2-7,NA,TGCAGTGCCACTGGGACAAACGAGCAGTACTTC,CSATGTNEQYF
TRBV4-3,many,TRBJ2-4,TRBD2,TGCGCCAGCAGCCAAGATTTCCTAGCGGGAGTGAGAAACATTCAGTACTTC,CASSQDFLAGVRNIQYF
TRBV7-6,NA,TRBJ2-7,NA,TGTGCCAGCAGCCCAGGACAGTTAGCCTACGAGCAGTACTTC,CASSPGQLAYEQYF
TRBV7-3,NA,TRBJ2-2,NA,TGTGCCAGCAGCCGGCAGGGACACGGCACCGGGGAGCTGTTTTTT,CASSRQGHGTGELFF
TRBV30,few,TRBJ1-5,NA,TGTGCCTGGACCCTCGGTGCGGGGCCCCAGCATTTT,CAWTLGAGPQHF
TRBV7-9,few,TRBJ1-1,TRBD1,TGTGCCAGCAGCCAACGTACAGGGGGCGGCACTGAAGCTTTCTTT,CASSQRTGGGTEAFF
TRBV11-2,NA,TRBJ2-2,TRBD2,TGTGCCAGCAGCTTAGATCGGAGGGGGACTAGCGGACCTAACACCGGGGAGCTGTTTTTT,CASSLDRRGTSGPNTGELFF
TRBV4-1,many,TRBJ2-3,TRBD2,TGCGCCAGCAGCACTGAAGAGCGGGAGGGTACAGATACGCAGTATTTT,CASSTEEREGTDTQYF
TRBV14,few,TRBJ2-2,NA,TGTGCCAGCAGCCAAAATGAGCCCGGGGAGCTGTTTTTT,CASSQNEPGELFF
TRBV6-1,NA,TRBJ1-1,NA,TGTGCCAGCAGCCTAGGGGGATTTAGCACTGAAGCTTTCTTT,CASSLGGFSTEAFF
TRBV6-6,NA,TRBJ1-4,NA,TGTGCCAGCAGTACAGGGATCGGATATGAAAAACTGTTTTTT,CASSTGIGYEKLFF
TRBV7-2,few,TRBJ2-7,TRBD2,TGTGCCAGCAGCCTACATAGCGGGAGCGAGCTTTACGAGCAGTACTTC,CASSLHSGSELYEQYF
TRBV10-3,many,TRBJ2-7,TRBD2,TGTGCCATCAGTGAGTCTACTAGCGGGCCCCTGAAGCAGTACTTC,CAISESTSGPLKQYF
TRBV7-2,NA,TRBJ2-7,TRBD2,TGTGCCAGCAGCTCCGGTCCGGGACTATACTACGAGCAGTACTTC,CASSSGPGLYYEQYF
TRBV27,few,TRBJ2-3,TRBD1,TGTGCCAGCAGTTCCACATACACTTCAGGGGGAGATACGCAGTATTTT,CASSSTYTSGGDTQYF
TRBV18,few,TRBJ2-6,TRBD2,TGTGCCAGCTCACCCCCGGGACTAGCGGCCTCTGGGGCCAACGTCCTGACTTTC,CASSPPGLAASGANVLTF
TRBV6-6,many,TRBJ2-5,NA,TGTGCCAGCAGCCCTCAAGAGACCCAGTACTTC,CASSPQETQYF
TRBV5-6,NA,TRBJ2-3,NA,TGTGCCAGCAGCATACAGGGTTCAGATACGCAGTATTTT,CASSIQGSDTQYF